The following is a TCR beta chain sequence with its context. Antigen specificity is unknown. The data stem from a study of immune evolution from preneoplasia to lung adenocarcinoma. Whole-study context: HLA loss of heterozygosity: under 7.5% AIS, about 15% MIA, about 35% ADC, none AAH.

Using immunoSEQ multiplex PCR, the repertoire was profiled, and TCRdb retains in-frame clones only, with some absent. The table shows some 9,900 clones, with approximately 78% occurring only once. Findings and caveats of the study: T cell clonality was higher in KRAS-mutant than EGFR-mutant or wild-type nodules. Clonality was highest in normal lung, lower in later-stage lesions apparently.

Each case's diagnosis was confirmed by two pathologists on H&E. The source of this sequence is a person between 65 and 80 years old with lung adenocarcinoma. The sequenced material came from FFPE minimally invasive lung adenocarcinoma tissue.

CDR3 region: CSADRVKTQYF. The CDR3, as DNA: TGCAGTGCCGACAGGGTAAAGACCCAGTACTTC. V is TRBV20-1 and J is TRBJ2-5; TRBD1 aligns across 7 bases. There are 11 residues in the CDR3. After removal of 6 bases from V and 6 bases from J, the junction contained 4 bases not matched to a gene. Looked up from germline, CDR1 is DFQATT and CDR2 is SNEGSKA (reference sequence).